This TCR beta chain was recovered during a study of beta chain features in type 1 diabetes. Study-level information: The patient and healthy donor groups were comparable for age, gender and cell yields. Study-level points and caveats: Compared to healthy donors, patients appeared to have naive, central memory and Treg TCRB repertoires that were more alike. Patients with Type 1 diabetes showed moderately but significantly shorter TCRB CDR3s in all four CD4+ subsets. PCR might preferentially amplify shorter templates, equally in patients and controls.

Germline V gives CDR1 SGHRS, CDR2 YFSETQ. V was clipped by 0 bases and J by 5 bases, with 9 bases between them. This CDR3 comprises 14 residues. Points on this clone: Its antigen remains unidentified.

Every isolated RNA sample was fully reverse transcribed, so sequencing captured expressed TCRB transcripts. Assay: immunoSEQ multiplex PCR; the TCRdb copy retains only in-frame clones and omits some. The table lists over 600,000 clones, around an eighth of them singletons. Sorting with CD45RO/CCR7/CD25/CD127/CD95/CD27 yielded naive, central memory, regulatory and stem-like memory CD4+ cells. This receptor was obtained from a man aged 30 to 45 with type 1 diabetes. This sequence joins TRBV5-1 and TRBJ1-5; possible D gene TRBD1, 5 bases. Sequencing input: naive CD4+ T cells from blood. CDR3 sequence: CASSLEGSHQPQHF. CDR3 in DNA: TGCGCCAGCAGCTTGGAGGGGTCGCATCAGCCCCAGCATTTT.